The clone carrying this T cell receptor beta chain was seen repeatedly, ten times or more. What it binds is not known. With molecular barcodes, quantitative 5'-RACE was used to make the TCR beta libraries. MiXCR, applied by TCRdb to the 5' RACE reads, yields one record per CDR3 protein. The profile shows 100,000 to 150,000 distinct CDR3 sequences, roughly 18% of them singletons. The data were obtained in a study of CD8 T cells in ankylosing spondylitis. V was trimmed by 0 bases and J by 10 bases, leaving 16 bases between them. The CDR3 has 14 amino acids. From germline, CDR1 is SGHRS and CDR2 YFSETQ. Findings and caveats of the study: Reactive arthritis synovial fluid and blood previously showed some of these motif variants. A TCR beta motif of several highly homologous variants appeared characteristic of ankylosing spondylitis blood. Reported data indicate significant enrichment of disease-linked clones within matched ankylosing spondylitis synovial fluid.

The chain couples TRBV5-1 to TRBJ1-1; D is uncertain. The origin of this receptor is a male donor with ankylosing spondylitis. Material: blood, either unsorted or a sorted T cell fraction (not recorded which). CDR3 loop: CASSLAGVGSGAFF. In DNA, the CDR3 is TGCGCCAGCAGCTTGGCCGGGGTAGGTTCTGGAGCTTTCTTT.